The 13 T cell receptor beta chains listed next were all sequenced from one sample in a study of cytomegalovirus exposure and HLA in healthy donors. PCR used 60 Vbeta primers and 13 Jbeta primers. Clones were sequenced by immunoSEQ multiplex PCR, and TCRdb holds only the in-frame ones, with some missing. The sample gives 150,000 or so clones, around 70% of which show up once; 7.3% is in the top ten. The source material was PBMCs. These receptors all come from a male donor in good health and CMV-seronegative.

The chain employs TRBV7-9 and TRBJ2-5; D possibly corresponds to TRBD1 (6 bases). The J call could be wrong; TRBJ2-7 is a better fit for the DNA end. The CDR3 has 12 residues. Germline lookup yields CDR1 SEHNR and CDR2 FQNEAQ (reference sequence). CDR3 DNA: TGTGCCAGCAGCTCACAGGGATTCGAGCAGTACTTC. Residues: CASSSQGFEQYF.

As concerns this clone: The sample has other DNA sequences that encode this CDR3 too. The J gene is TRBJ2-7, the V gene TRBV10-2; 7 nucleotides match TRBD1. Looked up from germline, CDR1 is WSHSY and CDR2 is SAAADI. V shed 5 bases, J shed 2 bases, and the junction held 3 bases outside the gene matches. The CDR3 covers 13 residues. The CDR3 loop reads CASSRQGAYEQYF. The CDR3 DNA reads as TGCGCCAGCAGTAGGCAGGGGGCCTACGAGCAGTACTTC.

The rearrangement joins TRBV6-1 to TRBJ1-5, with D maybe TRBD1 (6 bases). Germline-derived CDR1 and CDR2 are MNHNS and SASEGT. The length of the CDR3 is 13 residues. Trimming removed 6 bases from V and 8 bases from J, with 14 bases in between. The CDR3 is CASSATGREPQHF. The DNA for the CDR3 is TGTGCCAGCAGCGCAACAGGGAGAGAGCCCCAGCATTTT.

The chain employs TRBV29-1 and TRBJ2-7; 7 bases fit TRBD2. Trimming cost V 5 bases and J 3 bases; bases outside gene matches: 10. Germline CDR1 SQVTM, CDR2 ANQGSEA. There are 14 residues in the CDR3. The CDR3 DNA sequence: TGCAGCGTTTTGAGCGGGGCGTCCCACTACGAGCAGTACTTC. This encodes CSVLSGASHYEQYF.

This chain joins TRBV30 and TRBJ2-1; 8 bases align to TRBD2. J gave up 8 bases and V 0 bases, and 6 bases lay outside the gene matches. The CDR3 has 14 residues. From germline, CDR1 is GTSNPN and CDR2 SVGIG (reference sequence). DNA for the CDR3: TGTGCCTGGAGTGTAAGAGCGGGGGCCGATGAGCAGTTCTTC. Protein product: CAWSVRAGADEQFF.

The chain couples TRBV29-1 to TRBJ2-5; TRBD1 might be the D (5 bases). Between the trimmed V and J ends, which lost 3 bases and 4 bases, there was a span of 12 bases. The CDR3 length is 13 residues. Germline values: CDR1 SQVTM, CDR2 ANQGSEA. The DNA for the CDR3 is TGCAGCGTTGAGGGGCGAGTGAGAGAGACCCAGTACTTC. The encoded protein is CSVEGRVRETQYF.

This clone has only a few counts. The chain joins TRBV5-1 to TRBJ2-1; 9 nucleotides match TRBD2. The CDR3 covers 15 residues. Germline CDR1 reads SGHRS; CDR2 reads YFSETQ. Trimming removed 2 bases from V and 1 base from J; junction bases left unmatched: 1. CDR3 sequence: CASSFSGGSYNEQFF. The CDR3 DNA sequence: TGCGCCAGCAGCTTTAGCGGGGGATCCTACAATGAGCAGTTCTTC.

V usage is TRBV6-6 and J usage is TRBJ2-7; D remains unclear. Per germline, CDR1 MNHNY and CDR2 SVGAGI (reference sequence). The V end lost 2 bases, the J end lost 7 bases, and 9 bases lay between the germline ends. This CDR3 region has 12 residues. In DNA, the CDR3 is TGTGCCAGCAGTTACCTCCCGAGAGAGCAGTACTTC. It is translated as CASSYLPREQYF.

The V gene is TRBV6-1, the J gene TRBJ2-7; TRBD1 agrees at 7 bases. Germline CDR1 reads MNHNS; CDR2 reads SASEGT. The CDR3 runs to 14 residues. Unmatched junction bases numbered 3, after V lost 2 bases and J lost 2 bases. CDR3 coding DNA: TGTGCCAGCAGTGAAATGGACAGGCCCTACGAGCAGTACTTC. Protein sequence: CASSEMDRPYEQYF.

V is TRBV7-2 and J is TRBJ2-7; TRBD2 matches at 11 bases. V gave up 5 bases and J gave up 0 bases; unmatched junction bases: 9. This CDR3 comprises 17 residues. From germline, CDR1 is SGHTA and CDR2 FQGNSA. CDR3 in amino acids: CASSKPGLADYSYEQYF. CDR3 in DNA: TGTGCCAGCAGCAAACCGGGACTAGCGGACTACTCCTACGAGCAGTACTTC.

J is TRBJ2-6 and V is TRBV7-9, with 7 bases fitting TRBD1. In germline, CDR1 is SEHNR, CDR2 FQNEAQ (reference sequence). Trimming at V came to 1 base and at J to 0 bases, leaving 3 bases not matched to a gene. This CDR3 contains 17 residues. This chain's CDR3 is CASSLGDRGSGANVLTF. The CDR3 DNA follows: TGTGCCAGCAGCTTAGGGGACAGAGGCTCTGGGGCCAACGTCCTGACTTTC.

CDR3 DNA: TGTGCCAGCAGCTCAGAGCAGGGCGGCCCTGAGCAGTTCTTC. Residues: CASSSEQGGPEQFF. V usage is TRBV11-2 and J usage is TRBJ2-1, with D possibly TRBD1 on 5 matching bases. CDR1 and CDR2 from the germline V gene are SGHAT and FQNNGV. The V and J ends lost 4 bases and 9 bases respectively, with 16 bases between them. This CDR3 region has 14 residues.

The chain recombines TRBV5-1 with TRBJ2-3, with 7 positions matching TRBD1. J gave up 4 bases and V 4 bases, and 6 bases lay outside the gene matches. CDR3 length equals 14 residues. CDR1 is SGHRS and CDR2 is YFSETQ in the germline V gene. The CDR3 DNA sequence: TGCGCCAGCAGCCGGGACAGATGGGCAGATACGCAGTATTTT. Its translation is CASSRDRWADTQYF.